This T cell receptor beta chain is from a study of human CD8 memory T cell subsets. The CDR3 covers 15 residues. Per germline, CDR1 SGDLS and CDR2 YYNGEE. Researchers made TCR beta libraries via UMI-labeled 5' RACE. TCRdb reprocessed the 5' RACE reads and keeps a single row for each CDR3 protein, giving no DNA. The table lists under 14,000 distinct CDR3 sequences. This chain connects TRBV9 to TRBJ2-1; lacking DNA, the TRBD1 call made by TCRdb goes unchecked. This TCR was sampled from a human donor in good health. The sample consisted of CD8+ T cells from PBMCs. The CDR3: CASSQPGQGYNEQFF.